The 18 T cell receptor beta chains given below trace back to one sample, sequenced in a study of T cells in Graves' hyperthyroidism and ophthalmopathy. The CDR3 regions of TCR beta were amplified from RNA transcripts. The HTBI set primed first-round TCR CDR3 RT-PCR. A single record per CDR3 protein comes from TCRdb applying MiXCR to the multiplex PCR reads. Of hundreds of thousands of distinct CDR3 sequences in the sample, approximately 36% were seen once. The sequenced material came from blood. The origin of the receptors is a woman between 35 and 50 years old with Graves' hyperthyroidism.

This clonotype was observed a few times. The V and J genes are TRBV19 and TRBJ2-5; 9 bases line up with TRBD1. Germline V CDR1 and CDR2: LNHDA, SQIVND (reference sequence). The CDR3 has 15 residues. The junction had 10 bases not matched to a gene; V was cut back by 9 bases and J by 2 bases. In nucleotides, the CDR3 is TGTGCCAGCAGCCTACCTGGGACAGGGCAAGAGACCCAGTACTTC. Translation: CASSLPGTGQETQYF.

This chain joins TRBV10-3 and TRBJ2-6; 7 nucleotides align to TRBD1. Germline V gene data show CDR1 as ENHRY and CDR2 as SYGVKD. This CDR3 region has 18 residues. V shed 8 bases and J 0 bases; nucleotides not matched to a gene: 13. CDR3 region: CAILGAGQVSSGANVLTF. CDR3 coding DNA: TGTGCCATCCTGGGCGCCGGACAGGTCAGCTCTGGGGCCAACGTCCTGACTTTC.

This clonotype has a count of ten or more. This chain links TRBV25-1 with TRBJ2-5; 9 bases match TRBD2. Per the germline V gene, CDR1 is MGHDK and CDR2 is SYGVNS. This CDR3 comprises 17 residues. V was clipped by 1 base and J by 3 bases; unmatched bases: 9. CDR3 nucleotide sequence: TGTGCCAGCAGTGAATTGGGTGGGCTAGCGGGGAAAGAGACCCAGTACTTC. Its protein is CASSELGGLAGKETQYF. Variable domain in full (rest from reference TRBV25-1 and TRBJ2-5): EADIYQTPRYLVIGTGKKITLECSQTMGHDKMYWYQQDPGMELHLIHYSYGVNSTEKGDLSSESTVSRIRTEHFPLTLESARPSHTSQYLCASSELGGLAGKETQYFGPGTRLLVL.

In this sample, this clonotype turned up many times. This sequence joins TRBV7-9 and TRBJ1-1; tentatively, D is TRBD1 (6 bases). The CDR3 consists of 15 residues. Trimming cost V 2 bases and J 4 bases, with 14 bases left between them. In germline, CDR1 is SEHNR, CDR2 FQNEAQ (reference sequence). The CDR3 DNA reads TGTGCCAGCAGCTTAAGGGGGTCGGGGGGCACTGAAGCTTTCTTT. Translation gives CASSLRGSGGTEAFF.

The chain employs TRBV7-3 and TRBJ2-5; tentative D call: TRBD2 (5 bases). The CDR3 extends over 14 amino acids. V was trimmed by 6 bases and J by 2 bases, leaving 13 bases between them. Germline CDR1 and CDR2: SGHTA and FQGTGA. The CDR3 reads CASRPDWPQETQYF. In nucleotides, the CDR3 is TGTGCCAGCAGGCCGGACTGGCCTCAAGAGACCCAGTACTTC.

This clonotype appeared many times. This rearrangement joins TRBV7-8 to TRBJ2-5, with D possibly TRBD1 on 7 matching bases. The CDR3 length is 16 residues. Germline V gives CDR1 SGHVS, CDR2 FQNEAQ. V lost 5 bases, J lost 3 bases, and 19 bases lay in between. CDR3 region: CASSPYGRGEEETQYF. Written as DNA, the CDR3 is TGTGCCAGCAGCCCCTACGGCAGGGGGGAAGAAGAGACCCAGTACTTC.

This chain uses TRBV7-2 with TRBJ1-4, with TRBD1 matching over 7 bases. The CDR3 totals 14 residues. From germline, CDR1 is SGHTA and CDR2 FQGNSA. V shed 6 bases and J 2 bases; nucleotides not matched to a gene: 3. The CDR3 DNA reads TGTGCCAGCAGTGAACAGGGGACTAATGAAAAACTGTTTTTT. Translated, it gives CASSEQGTNEKLFF.

This clonotype showed up many times. The rearrangement uses TRBV20-1 and TRBJ1-4, with a possible D match to TRBD1 (6 bases). With 6 bases removed from V and 0 bases from J, the gap between germline ends came to 17 bases. Germline CDR1 reads DFQATT; CDR2 reads SNEGSKA (reference sequence). The CDR3 extends over 16 amino acids. The CDR3 spells CSASPVQGATNEKLFF. DNA for the CDR3: TGCAGTGCCAGTCCGGTACAGGGTGCAACTAATGAAAAACTGTTTTTT.

The V gene is TRBV7-2, the J gene TRBJ1-5; tentatively, D is TRBD1 (6 bases). Trimming stripped 5 bases from V and 0 bases from J, with 11 bases between. In germline, CDR1 is SGHTA, CDR2 FQGNSA. The CDR3 runs to 15 residues. The CDR3 sequence: CASSVGTLSNQPQHF. Here the CDR3 DNA reads TGTGCCAGCAGCGTCGGGACACTTAGCAATCAGCCCCAGCATTTT.

The CDR3 protein is CSARDWPGENSGELFF. CDR3 DNA sequence: TGCAGTGCTAGAGATTGGCCAGGGGAAAATTCGGGGGAGCTGTTTTTT. The V call is TRBV20-1, the J call TRBJ2-2; D possibly corresponds to TRBD1 (6 bases). CDR1 is DFQATT and CDR2 is SNEGSKA in the germline V gene (reference sequence). V dropped 0 bases and J dropped 8 bases, with 19 bases sitting between them. CDR3 size: 16 residues.

The chain is built from TRBV30 and TRBJ1-1; D ambiguous. The CDR3 loop spans 12 amino acids. Trimming took off 4 bases at V and 6 bases at J, with 12 bases between the two ends. Germline values: CDR1 GTSNPN, CDR2 SVGIG (reference sequence). CDR3 protein: CAWMEGPPEAFF. The DNA for the CDR3 is TGTGCCTGGATGGAGGGTCCCCCTGAAGCTTTCTTT.

The genes are TRBV12-3 or TRBV12-4 and TRBJ1-2; D not certain. Trimming took off 7 bases at V and 5 bases at J, with 14 bases between the two ends. CDR3 size: 13 residues. In nucleotides, the CDR3 is TGTGCCAGCACCCCCGGGGTTCCTTATGGCTACACCTTC. Protein product: CASTPGVPYGYTF.

This chain uses TRBV28 with TRBJ1-4; D is perhaps TRBD1 (6 bases). Germline V gives CDR1 MDHEN, CDR2 SYDVKM. V lost 7 bases and J lost 8, with 14 bases in between. There are 13 residues in the CDR3. The CDR3: CASIPPDREKLFF. CDR3 nucleotide sequence: TGTGCCAGCATTCCTCCCGACAGGGAAAAACTGTTTTTT.

This clonotype was recorded many times. The V call is TRBV7-9, the J call TRBJ1-1; D gene unclear. The germline V gene has CDR1 SEHNR and CDR2 FQNEAQ (reference sequence). The germline V and J ends were trimmed by 0 bases and 0 bases, with 11 bases remaining between them. The CDR3 totals 16 residues. Here the CDR3 DNA reads TGTGCCAGCAGCTTAGCCCCCCCGGACCTGAACACTGAAGCTTTCTTT. This codes for CASSLAPPDLNTEAFF. The variable domain in full, completed from reference TRBV7-9 and TRBJ1-1, reads DTGVSQNPRHKITKRGQNVTFRCDPISEHNRLYWYRQTLGQGPEFLTYFQNEAQLEKSRLLSDRFSAERPKGSFSTLEIQRTEQGDSAMYLCASSLAPPDLNTEAFFGQGTRLTVV.

The chain uses TRBV29-1 and TRBJ1-2, with 10 bases lining up with TRBD1. Germline-derived CDR1 and CDR2 are SQVTM and ANQGSEA. V gave up 3 bases and J gave up 6 bases; unmatched junction bases: 4. This CDR3 is 13 amino acids long. The CDR3 region has the DNA TGCAGCGTTGAGAGACAGGGGGCAGATGGCTACACCTTC. This codes for CSVERQGADGYTF.

In the case of this clonotype: One end of the junction does not line up with germline, which may come from a read error. This chain links TRBV7-9 with TRBJ1-2; D ambiguous. This CDR3 is built from 14 residues. Per the germline V gene, CDR1 is SEHNR and CDR2 is FQNEAQ (reference sequence). The CDR3 loop is CASSQSGRSSGNTF. As DNA, the CDR3 is TGCGCCAGCAGCCAGTCAGGACGGTCCTCTGGAAACACCTTC.

This clonotype was seen more than once but under ten times. The chain carries TRBV19 and TRBJ2-2; D gene uncertain. CDR3 length: 16 residues. The V gene's germline CDR1 is LNHDA and CDR2 SQIVND (reference sequence). V was trimmed by 1 base and J by 5 bases, leaving 14 bases between them. The DNA of the CDR3 is TGTGCCAGTAGTATAGTGCGTAGGGTGGAAACCGGGGAGCTGTTTTTT. This codes for CASSIVRRVETGELFF.

In its sample, this clonotype was seen many times. The rearrangement joins TRBV7-9 to TRBJ2-2, with D unresolved. Looked up from germline, CDR1 is SEHNR and CDR2 is FQNEAQ (reference sequence). Trimming took off 0 bases at V and 3 bases at J, with 2 bases between the two ends. The CDR3 totals 13 residues. CDR3 protein: CASSLAYTGELFF. In nucleotides, the CDR3 is TGTGCCAGCAGCTTAGCCTACACCGGGGAGCTGTTTTTT.